These 9 T cell receptor beta chains came from one sample sequenced in a study of cytomegalovirus exposure and HLA in healthy donors. It was with 60 Vbeta and 13 Jbeta primers that the PCR ran. Profiled with immunoSEQ multiplex PCR; TCRdb holds only in-frame clones, not every one. The repertoire holds over 130,000 clones, with about 80% as singletons. The sequencing input was PBMCs. The receptors originated from a woman aged 40 to 49 in good health and CMV-seropositive.

The chain links TRBV19 to TRBJ2-7, with 7 bases aligning to TRBD2. Germline V gives CDR1 LNHDA, CDR2 SQIVND (reference sequence). The CDR3 is made up of 14 amino acids. Trimming removed 4 bases from V and 2 bases from J; junction bases left unmatched: 5. The DNA for the CDR3 is TGTGCCAGTAGTAAAACGGGAGGAACCTACGAGCAGTACTTC. Protein product: CASSKTGGTYEQYF.

The rearrangement links TRBV28 to TRBJ2-7; 7 nucleotides align to TRBD1. Germline V gene sequence: CDR1 MDHEN, CDR2 SYDVKM. This CDR3 region has 15 residues. V trimming: 4 bases; J trimming: 5 bases; junction bases outside the gene matches: 11. The CDR3 reads CASSSSPADRDEQYF. The CDR3 bases are TGTGCCAGCAGTTCGTCCCCGGCAGACAGGGACGAGCAGTACTTC.

The chain is built from TRBV29-1 and TRBJ2-5; D unclear. V gave up 5 bases and J gave up 1 base, with 8 bases separating them. Germline CDR1 is SQVTM and CDR2 is ANQGSEA. CDR3 length: 12 residues. The CDR3: CSVPLIQETQYF. CDR3 nucleotide sequence: TGCAGCGTTCCACTGATCCAAGAGACCCAGTACTTC. The whole variable domain, remainder taken from reference TRBV29-1 and TRBJ2-5, is SAVISQKPSRDICQRGTSLTIQCQVDSQVTMMFWYRQQPGQSLTLIATANQGSEATYESGFVIDKFPISRPNLTFSTLTVSNMSPEDSSIYLCSVPLIQETQYFGPGTRLLVL.

Only one count was recorded for this clone. The rearrangement uses TRBV30 and TRBJ1-2; no definite D call. V was pared by 2 bases and J by 4 bases, with 8 bases between. This CDR3 is built from 12 residues. Germline V gene data show CDR1 as GTSNPN and CDR2 as SVGIG (reference sequence). This CDR3 is CAWSLAVYGYTF. The CDR3 DNA follows: TGTGCCTGGAGTCTGGCAGTCTATGGCTACACCTTC.

The chain's CDR3 is CASSITGMTGELFF. The CDR3 DNA sequence: TGTGCCAGTAGTATTACTGGTATGACCGGGGAGCTGTTTTTT. V gene TRBV19 combines with J gene TRBJ2-2; D not resolved. Looked up from germline, CDR1 is LNHDA and CDR2 is SQIVND (reference sequence). The CDR3 contains 14 residues. V was pared by 3 bases and J by 5 bases, with 10 bases between.

The rearrangement uses TRBV28 and TRBJ2-7; D is uncertain. V lost 4 bases and J 2 bases, leaving 12 bases between the germline ends. CDR1 and CDR2 (germline): MDHEN, SYDVKM. The CDR3 is 14 residues long. In DNA form, the CDR3 reads TGTGCCAGCAGTTCCGTACAGAGCCCCTACGAGCAGTACTTC. This sequence encodes CASSSVQSPYEQYF. Using reference TRBV28 and TRBJ2-7 for the parts outside the CDR3, the full variable domain is DVKVTQSSRYLVKRTGEKVFLECVQDMDHENMFWYRQDPGLGLRLIYFSYDVKMKEKGDIPEGYSVSREKKERFSLILESASTNQTSMYLCASSSVQSPYEQYFGPGTRLTVT.

The genes are TRBV4-1 and TRBJ2-3; 8 bases align to TRBD1. V dropped 3 bases and J dropped 3; count of bases not matched to a gene: 8. CDR1 MGHRA and CDR2 YSYEKL come from the germline V gene. The CDR3 has 16 residues. The CDR3 here is CASSQSQGARTDTQYF. The CDR3 nucleotides read TGCGCCAGCAGCCAGTCCCAGGGGGCGCGGACAGATACGCAGTATTTT.

This sequence joins TRBV10-1 and TRBJ2-4; TRBD2 agrees at 7 bases. CDR1 and CDR2 (germline): WNHNN, SYGVQD (reference sequence). This CDR3 comprises 15 residues. J was trimmed by 5 bases and V by 2 bases; bases with no gene match: 6. This chain's CDR3 is CASSEDTGRENIQYF. As DNA, the CDR3 is TGCGCCAGCAGTGAGGACACGGGGAGGGAAAACATTCAGTACTTC.

The V gene is TRBV9, the J gene TRBJ1-1; D unclear. The length of the CDR3 is 14 residues. V lost 3 bases and J lost 1, with 10 bases in between. Germline CDR1 is SGDLS and CDR2 is YYNGEE. The CDR3 DNA is TGTGCCAGCAGCGGCGTTTCCCCGAACACTGAAGCTTTCTTT. Its protein is CASSGVSPNTEAFF.